These 27 T cell receptor beta chains were all obtained from the same sample, sequenced in a study of control samples from healthy donors and cancer patients. Method: immunoSEQ multiplex PCR; TCRdb's copy keeps in-frame clones and lacks some. The sample has about 95,000 clones, more than 85% seen once. Material for sequencing was blood. The receptor set was obtained from a woman aged 25 to 39 in good health.

The chain is built from TRBV5-6 and TRBJ1-2; D is perhaps TRBD1 (6 bases). CDR1 is SGHDT, CDR2 YYEEEE, per germline. The CDR3 spans 17 residues. The V end was cut by 4 bases, the J end by 3 bases, with 22 bases between. CDR3 DNA sequence: TGTGCCAGCAGCCGGCAACCACAGGGATCTAACTACTATGGCTACACCTTC. Translating gives CASSRQPQGSNYYGYTF. Drawing the rest from reference TRBV5-6 and TRBJ1-2, the complete variable domain is DAGVTQSPTHLIKTRGQQVTLRCSPKSGHDTVSWYQQALGQGPQFIFQYYEEEERQRGNFPDRFSGHQFPNYSSELNVNALLLGDSALYLCASSRQPQGSNYYGYTFGSGTRLTVV.

The chain combines TRBV5-1 with TRBJ2-3; D is ambiguous. The ends were cut back, 1 base at V and 5 bases at J, with 5 bases in the middle. Germline V gene lookup returns CDR1 SGHRS and CDR2 YFSETQ. The CDR3 covers 12 residues. This CDR3 is CASSLRQDTQYF. The CDR3, as DNA: TGCGCCAGCAGCTTGAGGCAAGATACGCAGTATTTT.

This clone was recorded only once. The chain employs TRBV6-1 and TRBJ2-5; TRBD2 matches at 15 bases. With V trimmed by 4 bases and J by 4 bases, 4 bases remained unmatched. CDR3 length: 16 residues. CDR1 and CDR2 (germline): MNHNS, SASEGT. CDR3 in amino acids: CASSGTSGGAGETQYF. The CDR3 DNA is TGTGCCAGCAGTGGGACTAGCGGGGGGGCCGGAGAGACCCAGTACTTC.

The chain combines TRBV5-1 with TRBJ2-1; the match to TRBD2 covers 11 bases. CDR1 is SGHRS and CDR2 is YFSETQ in the germline V gene. Trimming cost V 4 bases and J 7 bases; bases outside gene matches: 10. This CDR3 has 16 amino acids. The CDR3 loop reads CASSPGGVAGGNEQFF. CDR3 DNA sequence: TGCGCCAGCAGCCCCGGGGGAGTAGCGGGAGGGAATGAGCAGTTCTTC.

The J gene is TRBJ2-5, the V gene TRBV2; TRBD1 might be the D (6 bases). The V end was cut by 11 bases, the J end by 5 bases, with 18 bases between. Germline values: CDR1 SNHLY, CDR2 FYNNEI. The CDR3 sequence is 13 residues long. The CDR3 DNA is TGTGCCCGGCGGGCAGGGGCTCAGGAGACCCAGTACTTC. Its translation is CARRAGAQETQYF.

This clone appeared a single time. The chain links TRBV3-1 (or the pseudogene TRBV3-2) to TRBJ2-2; weak D call: TRBD1 (6 bases). V lost 1 base and J 0 bases, leaving 9 bases between the germline ends. Per the germline V gene, CDR1 is LGHDT and CDR2 is YNNKEL (reference sequence). The CDR3 extends over 16 amino acids. The CDR3 nucleotides read TGTGCCAGCAGCCAAGGAACAGGGTCGAACACCGGGGAGCTGTTTTTT. Protein sequence: CASSQGTGSNTGELFF.

The J gene is TRBJ2-1, the V gene TRBV29-1, with D possibly being TRBD1 (6 bases). Trimming left V 8 bases short and J 3 bases short, with 14 bases between. CDR1 and CDR2 from the germline V gene are SQVTM and ANQGSEA. The CDR3 runs to 13 residues. CDR3 nucleotide sequence: TGCAGCTTCCCGGGACACCTCTACAATGAGCAGTTCTTC. This translates into CSFPGHLYNEQFF.

The V call is TRBV4-1, the J call TRBJ2-7; TRBD1 aligns across 7 bases. The germline CDR1 and CDR2 sequences are MGHRA and YSYEKL. This CDR3 region has 14 residues. V lost 4 bases, J lost 3 bases, and 6 bases stayed unmatched. This CDR3 reads CASSLRDSDYEQYF. CDR3 in DNA: TGCGCCAGCAGCCTCCGGGACAGTGACTACGAGCAGTACTTC.

The chain joins TRBV9 to TRBJ1-1; perhaps TRBD1 as D (6 bases). In germline, CDR1 is SGDLS, CDR2 YYNGEE. The germline V and J ends were trimmed by 0 bases and 5 bases, with 8 bases remaining between them. CDR3 length equals 13 residues. The CDR3 here is CASSVAGETEAFF. The CDR3 nucleotides are TGTGCCAGCAGCGTAGCAGGGGAGACTGAAGCTTTCTTT. Full variable domain (missing parts from reference TRBV9 and TRBJ1-1): DSGVTQTPKHLITATGQRVTLRCSPRSGDLSVYWYQQSLDQGLQFLIQYYNGEERAKGNILERFSAQQFPDLHSELNLSSLELGDSALYFCASSVAGETEAFFGQGTRLTVV.

This chain joins TRBV18 and TRBJ2-5; D unclear. Per the germline V gene, CDR1 is KGHSH and CDR2 is LQKENI. The CDR3 covers 16 residues. V was pared by 4 bases and J by 5 bases, with 20 bases between. The CDR3 region is CASSRQTTVYRETQYF. CDR3 sequence (DNA): TGTGCCAGCTCACGACAAACCACGGTTTATAGGGAGACCCAGTACTTC.

The chain carries TRBV27 and TRBJ1-1, with TRBD1 as a possible D gene (5 bases). Germline V gene sequence: CDR1 MNHEY, CDR2 SMNVEV (reference sequence). This CDR3 is built from 15 residues. V lost 7 bases and J lost 0, with 15 bases in between. In DNA form, the CDR3 reads TGTGCCAGCATACGGTACAGGACATTGAACACTGAAGCTTTCTTT. Its protein is CASIRYRTLNTEAFF.

V and J are TRBV30 and TRBJ2-7; 8 nucleotides match TRBD1. Germline CDR1 is GTSNPN and CDR2 is SVGIG (reference sequence). Trimming took 4 bases from V and 1 from J; bases not matched to a gene: 6. CDR3 length: 14 amino acids. The CDR3 here is CAWKPQGASYEQYF. The CDR3 coding sequence is TGTGCCTGGAAACCTCAGGGGGCGTCCTACGAGCAGTACTTC.

This rearrangement joins TRBV30 to TRBJ1-4, with 7 positions matching TRBD1. V was pared by 8 bases and J by 3 bases, with 6 bases of the junction left unmatched. This CDR3 contains 13 residues. CDR1 and CDR2 (germline): GTSNPN, SVGIG (reference sequence). DNA for the CDR3: TGTGCCCAGGGGGGGGCGGCTAATGAAAAACTGTTTTTT. The encoded protein is CAQGGAANEKLFF.

The J gene is TRBJ1-5, the V gene TRBV6-2 or TRBV6-3; D is unclear. Trimming removed 2 bases from V and 4 bases from J, with 12 bases in between. Germline V CDR1 and CDR2: MNHEY, SVGEGT. The CDR3 runs to 15 residues. DNA of the CDR3: TGTGCCAGCAGTTACCAGGACCTGACAAATCAGCCCCAGCATTTT. This translates into CASSYQDLTNQPQHF.

CDR3: CAISVDKGRAFF. DNA of the CDR3: TGTGCCATCAGTGTGGACAAGGGGCGGGCTTTCTTT. J is TRBJ1-1 and V is TRBV10-3, with a possible D match to TRBD1 (5 bases). CDR3 length: 12 amino acids. V was shortened by 4 bases and J by 11 bases, with 14 bases between the two germline ends. Germline CDR1 is ENHRY and CDR2 is SYGVKD.

This clone was seen only once. CDR3 in DNA: TGTGCCAGCTCACCAGGGCGGACAGGGAGTTATTCACCCCTCCACTTT. This gives the protein CASSPGRTGSYSPLHF. V gene TRBV18 combines with J gene TRBJ1-6; 8 bases map to TRBD1. The V gene end was trimmed by 2 bases and the J gene end by 8 bases; junction bases not matched to a gene: 8. The CDR3 extends over 16 amino acids. CDR1 KGHSH and CDR2 LQKENI come from the germline V gene.

The chain combines TRBV30 with TRBJ1-2; D is perhaps TRBD1 (5 bases). Deletions cut 2 bases from V and 4 bases from J, with 5 bases between. The CDR3 covers 11 residues. Germline V gene lookup returns CDR1 GTSNPN and CDR2 SVGIG (reference sequence). CDR3 DNA sequence: TGTGCCTGGAGTCAGGGCTATGGCTACACCTTC. This codes for CAWSQGYGYTF.

The chain has TRBV28 and TRBJ1-5; perhaps TRBD1 as D (5 bases). Trimming removed 6 bases at V and 0 bases at J, with 15 bases between. The CDR3 is 16 amino acids. Germline lookup yields CDR1 MDHEN and CDR2 SYDVKM. The CDR3 spells CASRTTLGVSNQPQHF. In nucleotides, the CDR3 is TGTGCCAGCAGAACAACTCTAGGGGTTAGCAATCAGCCCCAGCATTTT.

The chain carries TRBV5-4 and TRBJ2-7; TRBD2 matches 12 bases. Germline assignment: CDR1 SGHNT and CDR2 YYREEE (reference sequence). The J segment lost 3 bases and the V segment lost 0 bases, leaving 1 base of the junction unmatched. CDR3 size: 15 residues. This CDR3 is CASSLGLAGDYEQYF. The CDR3 coding sequence is TGTGCCAGCAGCTTGGGACTAGCGGGAGACTACGAGCAGTACTTC.

The chain has TRBV6-1 and TRBJ1-5; the D gene is possibly TRBD1 (5 bases). Germline V lookup: CDR1 MNHNS, CDR2 SASEGT. There are 13 residues in the CDR3. With 3 bases removed from V and 6 bases from J, the gap between germline ends came to 9 bases. The CDR3 sequence: CASSERQGQPQHF. Here the CDR3 DNA reads TGTGCCAGCAGTGAGAGGCAGGGTCAGCCCCAGCATTTT.

The gene calls are TRBV9 and TRBJ1-2; 10 bases map to TRBD1. CDR1 SGDLS and CDR2 YYNGEE come from the germline V gene. The V segment lost 0 bases and the J segment 4 bases; nucleotides outside the gene matches: 12. This CDR3 spans 18 amino acids. The CDR3 DNA sequence: TGTGCCAGCAGCGTAGGCTCGCCAAAGGGGACAGGGGCCTATGGCTACACCTTC. Translating gives CASSVGSPKGTGAYGYTF.

This clone was counted once. V is TRBV3-1 (or the pseudogene TRBV3-2) and J is TRBJ1-3, with 7 positions matching TRBD1. This CDR3 region has 15 residues. The V and J ends lost 9 bases and 0 bases, in that order; junction bases with no gene match: 8. Germline V gene sequence: CDR1 LGHDT, CDR2 YNNKEL (reference sequence). Written as DNA, the CDR3 is TGTGCCAGAATGTGGACAGGCAACTCTGGAAACACCATATATTTT. It is translated as CARMWTGNSGNTIYF.

This chain uses TRBV7-3 with TRBJ2-3, with D possibly being TRBD2 (5 bases). V was pared by 0 bases and J by 4 bases, with 11 bases between. The CDR3 contains 15 residues. The germline CDR1 and CDR2 sequences are SGHTA and FQGTGA. The CDR3 region is CASSLTGVAPDTQYF. CDR3 DNA sequence: TGTGCCAGCAGCTTAACAGGAGTAGCGCCAGATACGCAGTATTTT.

Only a few counts were recorded for this clone. The chain links TRBV21-1 to TRBJ2-1; the table gives TRBD1 as D, unverified against the DNA. TRBV21-1 is a pseudogene segment. The CDR3 spans 17 residues. This CDR3 is CASSKRPGLAGYNEQFF. CDR3 nucleotide sequence: TGTGCCAGCAGTAAACGCCCAGGGTTGGCCGGTTACAATGAGCAGTTCTTC.

V is TRBV3-1 (or the pseudogene TRBV3-2) and J is TRBJ2-7, with TRBD1 as a possible D gene (5 bases). V shed 2 bases and J shed 2 bases, with 13 bases lying between them. Germline-derived CDR1 and CDR2 are LGHDT and YNNKEL (reference sequence). The CDR3 is 15 amino acids. CDR3 nucleotide sequence: TGTGCCAGCAGCCAACTAGGACACAAAACCTACGAGCAGTACTTC. Its protein is CASSQLGHKTYEQYF.

The CDR3 here is CASTFRGSNSPLHF. CDR3 DNA sequence: TGTGCCAGCACGTTTAGGGGGAGTAATTCACCCCTCCACTTT. The gene calls are TRBV6-5 and TRBJ1-6, with D possibly TRBD1 on 6 matching bases. V was cut by 7 bases and J by 6 bases, with 13 bases left in between. CDR3 length: 14 residues. Germline assignment: CDR1 MNHEY and CDR2 SVGAGI.

The chain links TRBV19 to TRBJ1-2, with 8 positions matching TRBD1. Germline CDR1 and CDR2: LNHDA and SQIVND (reference sequence). The CDR3 covers 15 residues. Trimming cost V 6 bases and J 2 bases; bases outside gene matches: 8. The CDR3 loop reads CASSKPGQENYGYTF. CDR3 coding DNA: TGTGCCAGTAGCAAACCGGGACAGGAAAACTATGGCTACACCTTC.